The T cell receptor (beta chain) described here comes from a study of response to subunit inactivated influenza vaccine. CDR1 is DFQATT, CDR2 SNEGSKA, per germline (reference sequence). V shed 4 bases, J shed 6 bases, and the junction held 6 bases outside the gene matches. The CDR3 spans 14 residues. Using its own MiXCR run on the RT-PCR reads, TCRdb lists one record per CDR3 protein. Of over 650,000 distinct CDR3 sequences detected, 18% appear once; the ten largest clones hold approximately 11%. The table lists this clonotype with a few counts. The sequence came from a man aged 50-60 years who received an inactivated influenza vaccine. The sample consisted of PBMCs from blood, taken roughly 5 days after vaccination. The chain couples TRBV20-1 to TRBJ2-2; 9 bases agree with TRBD2. In nucleotides, the CDR3 is TGCAGTGCTACCGGGACTAGCCTTCCCGGGGAGCTGTTTTTT. Its translation: CSATGTSLPGELFF.